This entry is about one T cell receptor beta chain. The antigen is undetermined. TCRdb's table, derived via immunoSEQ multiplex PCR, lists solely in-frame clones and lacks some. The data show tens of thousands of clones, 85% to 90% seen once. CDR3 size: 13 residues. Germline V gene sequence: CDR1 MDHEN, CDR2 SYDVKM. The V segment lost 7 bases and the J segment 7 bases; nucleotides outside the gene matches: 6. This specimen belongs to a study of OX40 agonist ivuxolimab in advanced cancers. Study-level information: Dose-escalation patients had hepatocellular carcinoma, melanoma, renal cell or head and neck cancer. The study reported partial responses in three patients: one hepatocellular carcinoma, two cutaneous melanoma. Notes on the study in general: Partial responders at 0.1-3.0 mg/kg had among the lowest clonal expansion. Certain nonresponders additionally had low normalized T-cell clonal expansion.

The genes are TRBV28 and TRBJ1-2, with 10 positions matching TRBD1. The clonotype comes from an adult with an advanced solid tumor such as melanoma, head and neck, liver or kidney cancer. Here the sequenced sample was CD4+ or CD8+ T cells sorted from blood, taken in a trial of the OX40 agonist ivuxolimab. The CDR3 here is CASISTGGFGYTF. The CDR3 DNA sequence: TGTGCCAGCATCTCGACAGGGGGCTTTGGCTACACCTTC.